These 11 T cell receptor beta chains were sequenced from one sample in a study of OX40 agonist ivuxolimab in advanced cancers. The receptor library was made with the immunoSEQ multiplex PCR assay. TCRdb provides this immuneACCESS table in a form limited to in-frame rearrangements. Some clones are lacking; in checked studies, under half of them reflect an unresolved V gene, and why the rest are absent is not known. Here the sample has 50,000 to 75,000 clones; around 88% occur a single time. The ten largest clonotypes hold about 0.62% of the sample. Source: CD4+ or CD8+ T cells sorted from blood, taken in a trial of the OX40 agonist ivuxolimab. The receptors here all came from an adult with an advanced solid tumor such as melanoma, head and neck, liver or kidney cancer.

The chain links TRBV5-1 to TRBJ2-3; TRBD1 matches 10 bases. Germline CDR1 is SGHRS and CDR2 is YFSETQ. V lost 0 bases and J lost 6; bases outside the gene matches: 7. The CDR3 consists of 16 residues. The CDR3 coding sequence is TGCGCCAGCAGCTTGGAGGGACAGGGGTGGAGTGATACGCAGTATTTT. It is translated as CASSLEGQGWSDTQYF.

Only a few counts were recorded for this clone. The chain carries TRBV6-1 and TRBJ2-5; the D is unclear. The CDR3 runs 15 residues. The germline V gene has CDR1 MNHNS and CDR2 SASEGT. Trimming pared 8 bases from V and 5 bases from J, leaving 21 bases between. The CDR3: CASESKRSLGETQYF. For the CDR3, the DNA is TGTGCCAGCGAATCCAAAAGATCCCTCGGGGAGACCCAGTACTTC.

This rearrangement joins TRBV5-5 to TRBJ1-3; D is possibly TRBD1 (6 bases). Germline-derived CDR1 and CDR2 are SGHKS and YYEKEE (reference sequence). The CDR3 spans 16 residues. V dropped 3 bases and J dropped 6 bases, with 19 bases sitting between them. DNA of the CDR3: TGTGCCAGCAGCTCGGGACACCCCAGAGAGGAAAACACCATATATTTT. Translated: CASSSGHPREENTIYF.

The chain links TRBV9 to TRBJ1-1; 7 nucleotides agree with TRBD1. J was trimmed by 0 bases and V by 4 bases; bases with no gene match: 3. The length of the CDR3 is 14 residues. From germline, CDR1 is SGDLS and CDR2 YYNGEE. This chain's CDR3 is CASSRQGMNTEAFF. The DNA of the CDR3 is TGTGCCAGCAGCCGACAGGGCATGAACACTGAAGCTTTCTTT.

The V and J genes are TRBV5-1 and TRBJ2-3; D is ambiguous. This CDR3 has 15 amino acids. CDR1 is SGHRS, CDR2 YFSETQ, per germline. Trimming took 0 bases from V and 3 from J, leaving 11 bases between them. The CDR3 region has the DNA TGCGCCAGCAGCTTGGCCCCTACACCGACAGATACGCAGTATTTT. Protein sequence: CASSLAPTPTDTQYF. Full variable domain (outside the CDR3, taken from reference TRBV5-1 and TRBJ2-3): KAGVTQTPRYLIKTRGQQVTLSCSPISGHRSVSWYQQTPGQGLQFLFEYFSETQRNKGNFPGRFSGRQFSNSRSEMNVSTLELGDSALYLCASSLAPTPTDTQYFGPGTRLTVL.

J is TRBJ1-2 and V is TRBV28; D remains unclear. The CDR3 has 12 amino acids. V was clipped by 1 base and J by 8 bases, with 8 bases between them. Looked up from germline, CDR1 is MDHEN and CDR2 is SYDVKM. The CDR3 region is CASSLSGQGYTF. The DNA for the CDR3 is TGTGCCAGCAGTTTATCCGGGCAGGGCTACACCTTC.

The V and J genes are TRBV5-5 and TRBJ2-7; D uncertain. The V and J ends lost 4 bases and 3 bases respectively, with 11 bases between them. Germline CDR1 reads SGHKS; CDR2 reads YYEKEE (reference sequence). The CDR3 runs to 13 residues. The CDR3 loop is CASSNPVDYEQYF. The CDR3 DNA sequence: TGTGCCAGCAGCAACCCCGTGGACTACGAGCAGTACTTC.

Here the CDR3 reads CASSSNRASYEQYF. CDR3 DNA: TGTGCCAGCAGCTCGAATAGGGCCTCCTACGAGCAGTACTTC. This sequence joins TRBV7-2 and TRBJ2-7; D gene uncertain. Germline CDR1 reads SGHTA; CDR2 reads FQGNSA. Trimming pared 4 bases from V and 0 bases from J, leaving 10 bases between. The CDR3 spans 14 residues. Full variable domain (missing parts from reference TRBV7-2 and TRBJ2-7): GAGVSQSPSNKVTEKGKDVELRCDPISGHTALYWYRQSLGQGLEFLIYFQGNSAPDKSGLPSDRFSAERTGGSVSTLTIQRTQQEDSAVYLCASSSNRASYEQYFGPGTRLTVT.

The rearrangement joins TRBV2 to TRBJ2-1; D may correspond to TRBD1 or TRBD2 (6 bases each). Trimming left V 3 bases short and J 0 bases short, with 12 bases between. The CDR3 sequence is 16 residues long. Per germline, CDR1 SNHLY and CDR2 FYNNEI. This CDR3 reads CASSEPGASSYNEQFF. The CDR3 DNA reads TGTGCCAGCAGTGAGCCGGGGGCGAGCTCCTACAATGAGCAGTTCTTC.

CDR3 in amino acids: CASSPLPAAAYEQYF. The DNA for the CDR3 is TGTGCCAGCAGCCCCCTCCCGGCGGCCGCCTACGAGCAGTACTTC. The rearrangement joins TRBV5-4 to TRBJ2-7; D unclear. Germline V gene lookup returns CDR1 SGHNT and CDR2 YYREEE (reference sequence). Trimming took off 4 bases at V and 2 bases at J, with 16 bases between the two ends. The CDR3 covers 15 residues. The full variable domain, completed using reference TRBV5-4 and TRBJ2-7, is ETGVTQSPTHLIKTRGQQVTLRCSSQSGHNTVSWYQQALGQGPQFIFQYYREEENGRGNFPPRFSGLQFPNYSSELNVNALELDDSALYLCASSPLPAAAYEQYFGPGTRLTVT.

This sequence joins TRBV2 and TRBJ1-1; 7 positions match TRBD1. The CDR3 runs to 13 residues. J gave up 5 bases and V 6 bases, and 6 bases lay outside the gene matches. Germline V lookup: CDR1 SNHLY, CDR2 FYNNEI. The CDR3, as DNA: TGTGCCAGCAGGACAGGGTTGTGGACTGAAGCTTTCTTT. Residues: CASRTGLWTEAFF.